This T cell receptor (beta chain) was retrieved from a study of control samples from healthy donors and cancer patients. Some clones are missing from TCRdb's copy, which holds only in-frame ones; the method was immunoSEQ multiplex PCR. The sample includes roughly 130,000 clones, 80% to 95% seen only once; the top ten take 2% to 2.5%. V lost 3 bases and J lost 4, with 14 bases in between. Looked up from germline, CDR1 is SEHNR and CDR2 is FQNEAQ (reference sequence). The CDR3 covers 15 residues. The genes are TRBV7-9 and TRBJ2-3; D is uncertain. This TCR was recovered from a young man in good health. The sample was blood. The CDR3 DNA reads TGTGCCAGCAGCTTCCACCCCTGGGAACCAGATACGCAGTATTTT. This sequence encodes CASSFHPWEPDTQYF.